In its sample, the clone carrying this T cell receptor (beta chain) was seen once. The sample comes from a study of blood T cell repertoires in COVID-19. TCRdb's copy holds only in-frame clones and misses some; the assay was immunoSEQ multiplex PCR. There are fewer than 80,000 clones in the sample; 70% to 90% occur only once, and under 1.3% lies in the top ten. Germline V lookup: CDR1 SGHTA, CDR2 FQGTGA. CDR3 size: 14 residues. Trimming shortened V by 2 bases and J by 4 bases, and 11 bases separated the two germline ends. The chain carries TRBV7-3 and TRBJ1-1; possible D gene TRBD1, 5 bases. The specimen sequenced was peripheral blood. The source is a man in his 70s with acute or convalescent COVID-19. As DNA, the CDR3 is TGTGCCAGCAGCTTACAGGGTGTAGGCACTGAAGCTTTCTTT. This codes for CASSLQGVGTEAFF.